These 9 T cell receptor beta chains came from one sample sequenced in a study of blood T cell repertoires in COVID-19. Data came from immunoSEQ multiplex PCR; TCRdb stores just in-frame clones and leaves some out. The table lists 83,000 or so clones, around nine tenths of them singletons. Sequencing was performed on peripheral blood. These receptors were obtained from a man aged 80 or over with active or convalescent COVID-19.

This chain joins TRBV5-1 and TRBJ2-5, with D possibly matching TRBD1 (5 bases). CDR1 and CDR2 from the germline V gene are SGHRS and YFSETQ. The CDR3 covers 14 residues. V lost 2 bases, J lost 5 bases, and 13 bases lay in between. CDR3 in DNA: TGCGCCAGCAGCTTTGACAGAAACAGGGAGACCCAGTACTTC. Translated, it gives CASSFDRNRETQYF. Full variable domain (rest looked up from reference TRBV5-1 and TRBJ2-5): KAGVTQTPRYLIKTRGQQVTLSCSPISGHRSVSWYQQTPGQGLQFLFEYFSETQRNKGNFPGRFSGRQFSNSRSEMNVSTLELGDSALYLCASSFDRNRETQYFGPGTRLLVL.

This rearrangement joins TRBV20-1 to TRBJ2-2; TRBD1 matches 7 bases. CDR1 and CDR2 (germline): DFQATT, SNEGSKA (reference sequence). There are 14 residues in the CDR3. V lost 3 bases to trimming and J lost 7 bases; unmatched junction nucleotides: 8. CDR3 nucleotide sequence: TGCAGTGCTAGTGGTAGGGGGCGGAACGGGGAGCTGTTTTTT. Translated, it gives CSASGRGRNGELFF.

Here the CDR3 DNA reads TGTGCCAGTAGTATCGGACAGATACCCCAAGAGACCCAGTACTTC. This sequence encodes CASSIGQIPQETQYF. The genes are TRBV19 and TRBJ2-5; TRBD1 is a possible D gene (6 bases). Germline lookup yields CDR1 LNHDA and CDR2 SQIVND (reference sequence). CDR3 length: 15 amino acids. Trimming removed 3 bases at V and 1 base at J, with 12 bases between.

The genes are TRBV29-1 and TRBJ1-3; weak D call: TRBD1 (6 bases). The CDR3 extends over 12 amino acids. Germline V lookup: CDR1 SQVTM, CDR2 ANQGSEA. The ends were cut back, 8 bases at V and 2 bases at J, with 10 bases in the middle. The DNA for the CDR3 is TGCAGCCTCAGGGGTCCTGGAAACACCATATATTTT. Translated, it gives CSLRGPGNTIYF.

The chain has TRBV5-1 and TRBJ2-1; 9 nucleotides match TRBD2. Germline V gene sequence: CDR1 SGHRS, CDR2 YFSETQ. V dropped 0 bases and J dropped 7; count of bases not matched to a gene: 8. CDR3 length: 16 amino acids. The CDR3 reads CASSLVGSGGLNEQFF. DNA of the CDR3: TGCGCCAGCAGCTTGGTAGGCAGCGGGGGGCTAAATGAGCAGTTCTTC.

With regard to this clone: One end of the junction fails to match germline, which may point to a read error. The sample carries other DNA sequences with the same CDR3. CDR3 DNA sequence: TGTGCCAGCAGTGTAGATAGCGGTAGCACAGATACACAGTATTTT. Its protein product is CASSVDSGSTDTQYF. V and J are TRBV6-4 and TRBJ2-3; a possible D gene is TRBD2 (6 bases). Germline-derived CDR1 and CDR2 are MRHNA and SNTAGT. The CDR3 covers 15 residues.

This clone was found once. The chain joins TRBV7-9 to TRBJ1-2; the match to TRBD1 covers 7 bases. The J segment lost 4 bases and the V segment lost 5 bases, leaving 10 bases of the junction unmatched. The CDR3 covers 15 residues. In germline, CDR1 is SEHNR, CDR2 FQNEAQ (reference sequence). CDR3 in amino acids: CASSLRTGETYGYTF. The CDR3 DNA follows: TGTGCCAGCAGCCTTAGGACAGGAGAAACCTATGGCTACACCTTC.

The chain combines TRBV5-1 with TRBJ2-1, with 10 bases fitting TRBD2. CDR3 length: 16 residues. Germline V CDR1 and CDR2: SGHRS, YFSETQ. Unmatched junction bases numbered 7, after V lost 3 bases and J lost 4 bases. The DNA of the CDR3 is TGCGCCAGCAGCTACCAAGGACTAGCGGATTACAATGAGCAGTTCTTC. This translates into CASSYQGLADYNEQFF. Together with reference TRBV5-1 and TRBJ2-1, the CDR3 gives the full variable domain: KAGVTQTPRYLIKTRGQQVTLSCSPISGHRSVSWYQQTPGQGLQFLFEYFSETQRNKGNFPGRFSGRQFSNSRSEMNVSTLELGDSALYLCASSYQGLADYNEQFFGPGTRLTVL.

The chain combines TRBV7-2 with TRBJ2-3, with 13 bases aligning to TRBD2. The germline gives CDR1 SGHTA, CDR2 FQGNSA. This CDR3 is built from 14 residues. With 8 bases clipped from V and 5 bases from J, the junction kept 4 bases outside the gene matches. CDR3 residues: CASQTSGGLDTQYF. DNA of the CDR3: TGTGCCAGCCAGACTAGCGGGGGGTTAGATACGCAGTATTTT.